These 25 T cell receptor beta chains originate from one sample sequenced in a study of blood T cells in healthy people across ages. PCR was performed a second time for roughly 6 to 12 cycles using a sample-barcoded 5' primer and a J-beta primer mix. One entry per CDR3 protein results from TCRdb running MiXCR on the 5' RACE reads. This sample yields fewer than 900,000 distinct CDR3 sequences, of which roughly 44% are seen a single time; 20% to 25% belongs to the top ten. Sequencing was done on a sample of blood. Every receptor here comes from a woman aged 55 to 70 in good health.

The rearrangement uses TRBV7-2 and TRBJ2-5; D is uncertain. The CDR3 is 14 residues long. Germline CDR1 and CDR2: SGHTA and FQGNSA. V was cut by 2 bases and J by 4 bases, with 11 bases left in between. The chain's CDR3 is CASSLSSIRETQYF. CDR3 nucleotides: TGTGCCAGCAGCTTAAGCAGCATCCGAGAGACCCAGTACTTC.

The CDR3 coding sequence is TGTGCCAGCCCTTTCGCGGACAGAGCATCCTACGAGCAGTACTTC. This encodes CASPFADRASYEQYF. The rearrangement uses TRBV7-4 and TRBJ2-7, with a weak D call TRBD1 (6 bases). Germline V gene lookup returns CDR1 SGHVT and CDR2 SQSDAQ. This CDR3 comprises 15 residues. V lost 8 bases, J lost 1 base, and 18 bases lay in between. Full variable domain (remainder filled in from reference TRBV7-4 and TRBJ2-7): GAGVSQSPRYKVAKRGRDVALRCDSISGHVTLYWYRQTLGQGSEVLTYSQSDAQRDKSGRPSGRFSAERPERSVSTLKIQRTEQGDSAVYLCASPFADRASYEQYFGPGTRLTVT.

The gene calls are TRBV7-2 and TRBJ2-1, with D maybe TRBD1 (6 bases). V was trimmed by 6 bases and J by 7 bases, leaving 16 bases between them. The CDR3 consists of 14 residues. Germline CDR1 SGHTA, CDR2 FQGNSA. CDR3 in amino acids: CASRPPPGTNEQFF. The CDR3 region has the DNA TGTGCCAGCAGGCCTCCCCCGGGGACAAATGAGCAGTTCTTC. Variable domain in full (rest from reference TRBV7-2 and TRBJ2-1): GAGVSQSPSNKVTEKGKDVELRCDPISGHTALYWYRQSLGQGLEFLIYFQGNSAPDKSGLPSDRFSAERTGGSVSTLTIQRTQQEDSAVYLCASRPPPGTNEQFFGPGTRLTVL.

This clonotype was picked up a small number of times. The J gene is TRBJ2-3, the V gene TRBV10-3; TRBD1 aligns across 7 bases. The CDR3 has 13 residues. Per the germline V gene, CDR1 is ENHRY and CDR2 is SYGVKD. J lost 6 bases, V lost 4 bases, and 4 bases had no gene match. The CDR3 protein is CAISAIQGDTQYF. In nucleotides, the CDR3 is TGTGCCATCAGTGCGATACAGGGGGATACGCAGTATTTT.

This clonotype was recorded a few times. The CDR3 nucleotides read TGTGCCAGCAGCATAGTCGGACCAGCAAGAGCCCAGTACTTC. Protein sequence: CASSIVGPARAQYF. This rearrangement joins TRBV27 to TRBJ2-5; D is ambiguous. This CDR3 comprises 14 residues. V lost 6 bases and J lost 9, with 20 bases in between. Germline assignment: CDR1 MNHEY and CDR2 SMNVEV (reference sequence).

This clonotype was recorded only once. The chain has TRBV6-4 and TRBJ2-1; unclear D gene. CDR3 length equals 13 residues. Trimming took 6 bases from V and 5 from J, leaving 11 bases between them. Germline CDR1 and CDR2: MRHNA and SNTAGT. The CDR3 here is CASSADINNEQFF. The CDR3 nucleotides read TGTGCCAGCAGCGCCGACATAAACAATGAGCAGTTCTTC.

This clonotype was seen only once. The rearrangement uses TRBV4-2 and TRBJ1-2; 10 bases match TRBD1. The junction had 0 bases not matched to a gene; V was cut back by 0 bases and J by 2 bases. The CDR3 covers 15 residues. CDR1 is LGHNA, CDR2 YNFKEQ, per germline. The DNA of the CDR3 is TGTGCCAGCAGCCAAGAGGGACAGGGGAACTATGGCTACACCTTC. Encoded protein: CASSQEGQGNYGYTF.

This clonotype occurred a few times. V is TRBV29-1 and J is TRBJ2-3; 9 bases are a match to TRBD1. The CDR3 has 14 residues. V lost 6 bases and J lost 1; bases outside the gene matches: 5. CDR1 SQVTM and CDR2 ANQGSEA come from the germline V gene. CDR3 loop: CSVNRGLGTDTQYF. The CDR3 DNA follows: TGCAGCGTCAACAGGGGGCTTGGCACAGATACGCAGTATTTT.

The CDR3 reads CASSPPQTNSNQPQHF. In DNA, the CDR3 is TGTGCCAGCTCACCACCACAGACTAATAGCAATCAGCCCCAGCATTTT. J is TRBJ1-5 and V is TRBV18, with D unresolved. Germline V lookup: CDR1 KGHSH, CDR2 LQKENI. The V end lost 0 bases, the J end lost 0 bases, and 9 bases lay between the germline ends. The CDR3 runs to 16 residues.

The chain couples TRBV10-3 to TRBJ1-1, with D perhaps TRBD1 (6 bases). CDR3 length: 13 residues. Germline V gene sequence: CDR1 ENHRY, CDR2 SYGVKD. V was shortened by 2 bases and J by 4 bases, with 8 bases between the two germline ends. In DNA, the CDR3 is TGTGCCATCAGTGAGACCAGGGGCACTGAAGCTTTCTTT. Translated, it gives CAISETRGTEAFF.

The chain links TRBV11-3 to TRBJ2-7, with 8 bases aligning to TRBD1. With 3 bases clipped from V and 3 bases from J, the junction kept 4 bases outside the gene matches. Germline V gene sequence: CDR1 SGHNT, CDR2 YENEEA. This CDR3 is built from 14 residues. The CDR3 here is CASSLTGENYEQYF. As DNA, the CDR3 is TGTGCCAGCAGCTTGACAGGGGAAAACTACGAGCAGTACTTC.

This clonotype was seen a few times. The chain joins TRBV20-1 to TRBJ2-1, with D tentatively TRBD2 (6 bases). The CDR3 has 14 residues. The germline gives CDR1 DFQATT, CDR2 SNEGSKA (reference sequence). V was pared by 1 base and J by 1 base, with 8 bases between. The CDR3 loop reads CSARVSGSYNEQFF. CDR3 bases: TGCAGTGCTAGAGTTAGCGGTTCCTACAATGAGCAGTTCTTC.

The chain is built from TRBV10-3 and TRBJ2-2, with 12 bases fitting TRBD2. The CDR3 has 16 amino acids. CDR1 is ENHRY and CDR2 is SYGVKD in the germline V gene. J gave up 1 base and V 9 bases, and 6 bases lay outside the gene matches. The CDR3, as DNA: TGTGCCATAAACGCGGGACTAGCGGGGAACACCGGGGAGCTGTTTTTT. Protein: CAINAGLAGNTGELFF.

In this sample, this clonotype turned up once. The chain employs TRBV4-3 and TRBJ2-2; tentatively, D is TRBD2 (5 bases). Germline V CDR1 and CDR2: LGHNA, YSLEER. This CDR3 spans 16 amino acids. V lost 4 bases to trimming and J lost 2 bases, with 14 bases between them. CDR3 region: CASSPSAVSNTGELFF. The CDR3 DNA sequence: TGCGCCAGCAGCCCCTCAGCGGTCAGTAACACCGGGGAGCTGTTTTTT.

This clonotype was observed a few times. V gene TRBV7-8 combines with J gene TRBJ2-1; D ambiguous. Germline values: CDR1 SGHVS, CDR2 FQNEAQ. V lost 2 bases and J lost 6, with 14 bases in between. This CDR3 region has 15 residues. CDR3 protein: CASSLRGVVFNEQFF. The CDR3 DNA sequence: TGTGCCAGCAGCTTACGTGGGGTGGTTTTCAATGAGCAGTTCTTC.

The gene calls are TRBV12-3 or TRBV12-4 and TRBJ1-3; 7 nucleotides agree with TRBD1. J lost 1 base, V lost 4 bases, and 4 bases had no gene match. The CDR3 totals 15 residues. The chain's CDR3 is CASSSVQGSGNTIYF. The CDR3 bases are TGTGCCAGCAGTTCAGTACAGGGGTCTGGAAACACCATATATTTT.

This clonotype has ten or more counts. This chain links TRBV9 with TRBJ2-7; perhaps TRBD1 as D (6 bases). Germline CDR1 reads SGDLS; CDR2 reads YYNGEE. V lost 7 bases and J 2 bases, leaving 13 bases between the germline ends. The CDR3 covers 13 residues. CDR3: CASARDTTYEQYF. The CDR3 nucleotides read TGTGCCAGCGCAAGGGACACAACCTACGAGCAGTACTTC.

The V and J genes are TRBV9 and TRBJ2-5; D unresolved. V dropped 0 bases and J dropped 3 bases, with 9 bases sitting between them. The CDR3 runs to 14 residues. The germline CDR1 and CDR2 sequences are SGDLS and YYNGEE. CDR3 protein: CASSVGPGKETQYF. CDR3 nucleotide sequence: TGTGCCAGCAGCGTAGGGCCAGGCAAAGAGACCCAGTACTTC.

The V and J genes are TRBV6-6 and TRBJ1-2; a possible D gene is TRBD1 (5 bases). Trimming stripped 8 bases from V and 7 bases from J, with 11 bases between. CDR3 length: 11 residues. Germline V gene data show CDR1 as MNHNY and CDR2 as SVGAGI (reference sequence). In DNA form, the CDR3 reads TGTGCCAGCGGGGGGGTAGTTGGCTACACCTTC. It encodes CASGGVVGYTF.

The CDR3: CSAKLAGFHNEQFF. The CDR3 nucleotides read TGCAGCGCCAAACTAGCGGGATTTCACAATGAGCAGTTCTTC. J is TRBJ2-1 and V is TRBV29-1; 10 positions agree with TRBD2. The CDR3 spans 14 residues. V was pared by 7 bases and J by 5 bases, with 8 bases of the junction left unmatched. CDR1 and CDR2 from the germline V gene are SQVTM and ANQGSEA.

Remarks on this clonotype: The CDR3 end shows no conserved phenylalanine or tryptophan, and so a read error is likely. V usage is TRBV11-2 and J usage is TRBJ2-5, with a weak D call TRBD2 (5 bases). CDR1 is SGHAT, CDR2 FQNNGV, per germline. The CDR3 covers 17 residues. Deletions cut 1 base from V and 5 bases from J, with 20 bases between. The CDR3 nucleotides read TGTGCCAGCAGCTTAGCCGCCTTGACTACCCGGGCGGAGACCCAGTACTTA. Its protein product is CASSLAALTTRAETQYL.

In DNA form, the CDR3 reads TGTGCCAGCAGTCTCTTACCGGCGGATACGCAGTATTTT. Protein product: CASSLLPADTQYF. This chain joins TRBV12-3 or TRBV12-4 and TRBJ2-3; D gene unclear. The CDR3 spans 13 residues. Trimming took 5 bases from V and 6 from J, leaving 12 bases between them.

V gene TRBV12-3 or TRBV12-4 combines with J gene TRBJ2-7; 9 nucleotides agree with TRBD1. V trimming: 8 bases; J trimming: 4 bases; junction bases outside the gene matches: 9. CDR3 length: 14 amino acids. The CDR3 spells CASGIHDRGYEQYF. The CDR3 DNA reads TGTGCCAGCGGAATTCACGACAGGGGGTACGAGCAGTACTTC.

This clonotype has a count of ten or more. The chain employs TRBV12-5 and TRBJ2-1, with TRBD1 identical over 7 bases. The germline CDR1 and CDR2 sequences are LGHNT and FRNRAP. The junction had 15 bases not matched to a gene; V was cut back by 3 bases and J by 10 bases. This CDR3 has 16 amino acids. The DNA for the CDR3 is TGTGCTAGTGGTTTCCCGTCGCTCTTTGCAGGGGGAGAGCAGTTCTTC. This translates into CASGFPSLFAGGEQFF.

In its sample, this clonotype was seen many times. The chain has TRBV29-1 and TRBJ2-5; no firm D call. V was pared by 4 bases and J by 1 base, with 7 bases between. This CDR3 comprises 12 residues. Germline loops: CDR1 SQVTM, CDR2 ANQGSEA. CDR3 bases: TGCAGCGTTGGTGGGCCCCAAGAGACCCAGTACTTC. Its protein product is CSVGGPQETQYF.